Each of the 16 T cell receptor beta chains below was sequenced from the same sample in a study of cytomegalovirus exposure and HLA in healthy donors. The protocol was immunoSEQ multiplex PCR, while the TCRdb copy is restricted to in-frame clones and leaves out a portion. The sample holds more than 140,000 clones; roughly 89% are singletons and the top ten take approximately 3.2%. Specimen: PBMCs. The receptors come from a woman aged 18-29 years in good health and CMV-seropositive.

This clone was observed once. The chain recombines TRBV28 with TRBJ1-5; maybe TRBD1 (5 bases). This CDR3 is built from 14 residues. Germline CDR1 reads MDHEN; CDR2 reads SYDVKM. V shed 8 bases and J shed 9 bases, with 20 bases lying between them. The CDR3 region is CASGLVGAEGPQHF. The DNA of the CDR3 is TGTGCCAGCGGGCTGGTAGGGGCCGAAGGGCCCCAGCATTTT. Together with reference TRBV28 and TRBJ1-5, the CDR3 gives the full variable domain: DVKVTQSSRYLVKRTGEKVFLECVQDMDHENMFWYRQDPGLGLRLIYFSYDVKMKEKGDIPEGYSVSREKKERFSLILESASTNQTSMYLCASGLVGAEGPQHFGDGTRLSIL.

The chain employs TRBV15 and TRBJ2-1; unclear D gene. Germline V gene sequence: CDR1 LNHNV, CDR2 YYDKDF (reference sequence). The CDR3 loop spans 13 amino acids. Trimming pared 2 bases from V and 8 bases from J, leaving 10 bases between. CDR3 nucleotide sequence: TGTGCCACCAGCAGACCCCTTATTGATGAGCAGTTCTTC. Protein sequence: CATSRPLIDEQFF.

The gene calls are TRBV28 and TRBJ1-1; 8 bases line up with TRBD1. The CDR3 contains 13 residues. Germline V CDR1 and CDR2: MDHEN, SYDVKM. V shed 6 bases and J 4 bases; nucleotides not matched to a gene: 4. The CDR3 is CASRPTGVTEAFF. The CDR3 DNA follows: TGTGCCAGCAGACCGACAGGGGTCACTGAAGCTTTCTTT.

Here the CDR3 reads CASSQVGTSTDTQYF. As DNA, the CDR3 is TGCGCCAGCAGCCAAGTGGGGACTAGCACAGATACGCAGTATTTT. The rearrangement joins TRBV4-1 to TRBJ2-3; tentatively, D is TRBD2 (6 bases). The CDR3 has 15 amino acids. Germline lookup yields CDR1 MGHRA and CDR2 YSYEKL. The ends were cut back, 1 base at V and 0 bases at J, with 8 bases in the middle.

The CDR3 nucleotides read TGTGCCAGCAGCCGAGTTCAAAATGAGCAGTTCTTC. Translated: CASSRVQNEQFF. V usage is TRBV13 and J usage is TRBJ2-1, with D unresolved. Germline CDR1 PRHDT, CDR2 FYEKMQ (reference sequence). This CDR3 spans 12 amino acids. Trimming shortened V by 5 bases and J by 7 bases, and 9 bases separated the two germline ends.

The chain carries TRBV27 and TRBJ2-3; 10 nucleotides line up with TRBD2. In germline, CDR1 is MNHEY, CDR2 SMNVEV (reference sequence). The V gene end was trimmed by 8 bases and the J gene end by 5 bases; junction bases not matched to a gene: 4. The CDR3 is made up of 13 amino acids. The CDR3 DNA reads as TGTGCCAGCCGCGGGACTAGCGAAGATACGCAGTATTTT. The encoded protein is CASRGTSEDTQYF.

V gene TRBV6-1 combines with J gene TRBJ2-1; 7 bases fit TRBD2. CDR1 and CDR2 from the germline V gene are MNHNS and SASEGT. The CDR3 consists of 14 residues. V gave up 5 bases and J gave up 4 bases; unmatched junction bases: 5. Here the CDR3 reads CASSPWTRYNEQFF. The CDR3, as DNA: TGTGCCAGCAGTCCCTGGACTAGATACAATGAGCAGTTCTTC.

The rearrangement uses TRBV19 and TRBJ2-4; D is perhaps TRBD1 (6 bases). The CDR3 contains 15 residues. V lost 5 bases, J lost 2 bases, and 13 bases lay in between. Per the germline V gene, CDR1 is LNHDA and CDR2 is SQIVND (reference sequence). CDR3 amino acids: CASSPQQGSKNIQYF. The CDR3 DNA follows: TGTGCCAGTAGTCCCCAACAGGGTTCCAAAAACATTCAGTACTTC.

The CDR3 DNA reads TGTGCCAGCAGCCGACGGTACGGGGGGCGCACCGGGGAGCTGTTTTTT. As protein: CASSRRYGGRTGELFF. This chain links TRBV5-6 with TRBJ2-2, with D perhaps matching TRBD2 (7 bases). The CDR3 length is 16 residues. V was pared by 4 bases and J by 4 bases, with 17 bases between. The germline CDR1 and CDR2 sequences are SGHDT and YYEEEE.

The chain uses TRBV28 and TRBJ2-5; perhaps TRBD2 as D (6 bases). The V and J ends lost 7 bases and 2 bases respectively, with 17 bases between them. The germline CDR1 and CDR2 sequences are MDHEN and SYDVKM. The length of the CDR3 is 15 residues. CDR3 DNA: TGTGCCAGCACCCCCCCGGGGGTGAGGCAAGAGACCCAGTACTTC. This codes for CASTPPGVRQETQYF.

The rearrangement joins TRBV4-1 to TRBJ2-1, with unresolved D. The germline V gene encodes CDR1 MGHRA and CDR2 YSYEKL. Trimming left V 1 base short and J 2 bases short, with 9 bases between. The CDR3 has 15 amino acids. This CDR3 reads CASSQGLGTYNEQFF. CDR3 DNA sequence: TGCGCCAGCAGCCAAGGGCTAGGTACCTACAATGAGCAGTTCTTC.

The CDR3 DNA follows: TGTGCCAGCAGCTTAAACAGACACATTGATCAGCCCCAGCATTTT. Translating gives CASSLNRHIDQPQHF. The chain has TRBV7-3 and TRBJ1-5; D not certain. The CDR3 loop spans 15 amino acids. Germline V gene lookup returns CDR1 SGHTA and CDR2 FQGTGA. Trimming left V 1 base short and J 5 bases short, with 12 bases between. Together with reference TRBV7-3 and TRBJ1-5, the CDR3 gives the full variable domain: GAGVSQTPSNKVTEKGKYVELRCDPISGHTALYWYRQSLGQGPEFLIYFQGTGAADDSGLPNDRFFAVRPEGSVSTLKIQRTERGDSAVYLCASSLNRHIDQPQHFGDGTRLSIL.

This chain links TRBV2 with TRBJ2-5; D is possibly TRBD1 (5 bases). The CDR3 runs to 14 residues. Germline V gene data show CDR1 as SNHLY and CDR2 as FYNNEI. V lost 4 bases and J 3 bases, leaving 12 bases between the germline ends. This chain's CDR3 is CASSGGLGEETQYF. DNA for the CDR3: TGTGCCAGCAGTGGCGGCCTAGGGGAAGAGACCCAGTACTTC. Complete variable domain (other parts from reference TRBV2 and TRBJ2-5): EPEVTQTPSHQVTQMGQEVILRCVPISNHLYFYWYRQILGQKVEFLVSFYNNEISEKSEIFDDQFSVERPDGSNFTLKIRSTKLEDSAMYFCASSGGLGEETQYFGPGTRLLVL.

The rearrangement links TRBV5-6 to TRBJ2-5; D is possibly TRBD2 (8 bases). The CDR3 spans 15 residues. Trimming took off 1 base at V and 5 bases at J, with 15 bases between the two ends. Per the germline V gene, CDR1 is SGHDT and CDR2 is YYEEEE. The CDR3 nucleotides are TGTGCCAGCAGCTTGTTGGTAGCGGGACAGGAGACCCAGTACTTC. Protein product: CASSLLVAGQETQYF.

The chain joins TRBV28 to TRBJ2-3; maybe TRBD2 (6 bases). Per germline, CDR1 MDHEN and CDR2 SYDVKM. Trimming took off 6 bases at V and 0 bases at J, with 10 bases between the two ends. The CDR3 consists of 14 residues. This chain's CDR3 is CASSMSGSTDTQYF. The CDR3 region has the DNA TGTGCCAGCAGCATGAGCGGGAGCACAGATACGCAGTATTTT. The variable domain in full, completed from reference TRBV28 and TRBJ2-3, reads DVKVTQSSRYLVKRTGEKVFLECVQDMDHENMFWYRQDPGLGLRLIYFSYDVKMKEKGDIPEGYSVSREKKERFSLILESASTNQTSMYLCASSMSGSTDTQYFGPGTRLTVL.

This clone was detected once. DNA for the CDR3: TGTGCCAGCAGCTCCACAGGGGTCGAAGCTTTCTTT. Translated: CASSSTGVEAFF. The chain carries TRBV6-5 and TRBJ1-1, with 7 bases identical to TRBD1. This CDR3 region has 12 residues. Germline CDR1 is MNHEY and CDR2 is SVGAGI. J lost 8 bases, V lost 6 bases, and 6 bases had no gene match.